This TCR beta chain was profiled in a study of OX40 agonist ivuxolimab in advanced cancers. About the full investigation: Ivuxolimab, which targeted the costimulatory receptor OX40 (CD134), was an agonistic, fully human IgG2 monoclonal antibody. Intravenous ivuxolimab was administered to patients every 2 weeks at six dose levels: 0.01, 0.1, 0.3, 1.5, 3 and 10 mg/kg. Of the approximately 50 dose-escalation patients, hepatocellular carcinoma was present in about 19, melanoma in approximately 15, renal cell carcinoma in 9 and head and neck cancer in 9. A male proportion of 82.7% and a mean age of 60 years, ranging from roughly 23 to 80, were recorded for the dose-escalation cohort. Prior anti-PD-1, anti-PD-L1 or anti-CTLA-4 therapy was permitted, and checkpoint inhibitors had been received by about 37% of dose-escalation patients. Partial responses occurred in three dose-escalation patients: two with cutaneous melanoma and one with hepatocellular carcinoma. The purpose of peripheral TCRbeta sequencing was to test whether ivuxolimab changed TCR sequence diversity and led to clonal T-cell expansion. The paper describes the monotherapy dose-escalation part (N ≈ 52 patients) of the phase I trial of ivuxolimab.

Genomic DNA was isolated from the sorted cells so that the TCRbeta CDR3 region could be sequenced. TCRbeta CDR3 regions were sequenced using the immunoSEQ Assay. Held by TCRdb, this immuneACCESS table contains in-frame sequences only and omits some clones. Under half of the omission traces to an unresolved V gene where checked; the cause of the rest is unknown. Here the sample has 70,000 to 85,000 clones; around 85% occur a single time. Under 2.5% of the sample comes from the top ten. CDR1 and CDR2 are read off the germline V gene (reference sequence) as LNHDA and SQIVND. V is pared back by 3 bases and J by 5 bases, with 14 bases lying between the germline termini. From its cysteine to its phenylalanine, the CDR3 spans 14 amino acids. Only the CDR3 region is kept as DNA, spanning 42 bases read in frame from base 1. Patients with autoimmune disease history or receiving systemic immunosuppression were excluded from the trial. Peripheral blood for TCR sequencing was drawn from every dose cohort at baseline, at cycle 4 day 1 and at cycle 7 day 1. The samples were taken from a phase I, first-in-human, multicenter, open-label dose-escalation trial of ivuxolimab. The trial enrolled adults with locally advanced or metastatic head and neck squamous cell, hepatocellular, melanoma or renal cell carcinoma. Before TCR sequencing, CD4+ and CD8+ T cells were separately sorted from peripheral blood.

Beyond this particular receptor, the publication reports: Antigen specificity was not determined for the clonally expanded peripheral T cells. After ivuxolimab, expanded clones were on average more numerous among CD8+ T cells than among CD4+ T cells. In partial responders in the 0.1-3.0 mg/kg groups, normalized peripheral clonal expansion was found to be among the lowest, especially among CD8+ T cells. Low levels of normalized T-cell clonal expansion were also seen in some patients who did not respond. At doses from 0.1 to 3.0 mg/kg, clonal expansion was seen in both CD4+ and CD8+ blood T cells between baseline and week 6.

In the case of this clone: Its antigen is unknown. No base qualities exist here, and no much larger clone lies one base off it.

The origin of this receptor is an adult with an advanced solid tumor such as melanoma, head and neck, liver or kidney cancer. The sample was CD4+ or CD8+ T cells sorted from blood, taken in a trial of the OX40 agonist ivuxolimab. The rearranged segments are TRBV19 and TRBJ2-7; possibly the D gene is TRBD2, per 5 matching bases. The CDR3 amino acid sequence is: CASSIWPGSDEQYF. Read as DNA, the sequence is TGTGCCAGTAGTATTTGGCCAGGTAGCGACGAGCAGTACTTC.